This T cell receptor (beta chain) came from a study of T cells in Graves' hyperthyroidism and ophthalmopathy. Amplification targeted TCR beta CDR3 regions from RNA transcripts. The HTBI primer set served for first-round RT-PCR of the TCR CDR3. TCRdb ran MiXCR on the multiplex PCR reads and lists one entry per CDR3 protein. The profile shows approximately 640,000 distinct CDR3 sequences, 45% of them singletons. Regarding this clonotype: Its antigen remains unidentified.

V lost 5 bases and J 4 bases, leaving 17 bases between the germline ends. The CDR3 is 15 residues long. CDR1 SGHTA and CDR2 FQGNSA come from the germline V gene. General study points: Blood also held most thyroid clonotypes expanded beyond 0.001.

The clonotype was recovered from an adult man with Graves' disease, either hyperthyroidism or ophthalmopathy (not recorded which). Sequencing used peripheral blood or thyroid tissue (not recorded which). This rearrangement joins TRBV7-2 to TRBJ1-2; D may be TRBD1 (5 bases). The CDR3 protein is CASSPPGFQSYGYTF. Here the CDR3 DNA reads TGTGCCAGCAGCCCTCCAGGGTTCCAGAGCTATGGCTACACCTTC.